Following are 26 T cell receptor beta chains from one sample sequenced in a study of blood T cell repertoires in COVID-19. TCRdb keeps only in-frame clones here, not all; method: immunoSEQ multiplex PCR. The data show 150,000 to 200,000 clones, about 90% seen once. Sequencing was performed on PBMCs or T cells enriched from blood (not recorded which). Every receptor here comes from a woman younger than 35 who had recovered from COVID-19.

V and J are TRBV28 and TRBJ2-7, with 10 bases fitting TRBD1. Trimming cost V 9 bases and J 2 bases; bases outside gene matches: 10. The CDR3 extends over 15 amino acids. Germline values: CDR1 MDHEN, CDR2 SYDVKM. The CDR3 nucleotides are TGTGCCAGTACAGTTGGGGGACAGGGGACCTACGAGCAGTACTTC. Its translation is CASTVGGQGTYEQYF.

The chain combines TRBV27 with TRBJ2-3; 8 nucleotides line up with TRBD2. Germline CDR1 is MNHEY and CDR2 is SMNVEV (reference sequence). Trimming at V came to 9 bases and at J to 2 bases, leaving 10 bases not matched to a gene. This CDR3 has 15 amino acids. CDR3 sequence (DNA): TGTGCCAGTAAACTCGGGGGGGCCCCCACAGATACGCAGTATTTT. Its protein product is CASKLGGAPTDTQYF.

This chain connects TRBV19 to TRBJ1-4, with TRBD1 matching over 8 bases. The junction had 11 bases not matched to a gene; V was cut back by 6 bases and J by 8 bases. Germline lookup yields CDR1 LNHDA and CDR2 SQIVND (reference sequence). The CDR3 is made up of 15 amino acids. The CDR3 here is CASSTNRDRREKLFF. DNA of the CDR3: TGTGCCAGTAGCACCAACCGGGACAGGAGAGAAAAACTGTTTTTT.

The rearrangement joins TRBV6-5 to TRBJ1-6; D is perhaps TRBD1 (6 bases). V gave up 2 bases and J gave up 7 bases, with 9 bases separating them. The germline V gene encodes CDR1 MNHEY and CDR2 SVGAGI. CDR3 size: 14 residues. DNA for the CDR3: TGTGCCAGCAGTTACGGAGGACAGAATTCACCCCTCCACTTT. It encodes CASSYGGQNSPLHF.

The chain employs TRBV11-1 and TRBJ2-3, with 13 positions matching TRBD2. From germline, CDR1 is SGHAT and CDR2 FQDESV (reference sequence). CDR3 length: 16 residues. The V segment lost 5 bases and the J segment 5 bases; nucleotides outside the gene matches: 7. The CDR3 is CASSKTSGGRGDTQYF. CDR3 nucleotides: TGTGCCAGCAGCAAGACTAGCGGGGGGCGTGGAGATACGCAGTATTTT.

In its sample, this clone was seen once. The gene calls are TRBV27 and TRBJ1-2; TRBD1 aligns across 9 bases. Trimming cost V 8 bases and J 10 bases; bases outside gene matches: 14. CDR1 MNHEY and CDR2 SMNVEV come from the germline V gene (reference sequence). CDR3 length: 14 amino acids. The CDR3 spells CASHGTGWGLDYTF. The DNA of the CDR3 is TGTGCCAGCCATGGGACAGGGTGGGGCCTGGACTACACCTTC.

In its sample, this clone was seen a few times. The chain has TRBV28 and TRBJ2-7; D is uncertain. Germline loops: CDR1 MDHEN, CDR2 SYDVKM. V lost 3 bases to trimming and J lost 4 bases, with 7 bases between them. The CDR3 extends over 12 amino acids. CDR3 in DNA: TGTGCCAGCAGTTTTATTTCGTACGAGCAGTACTTC. This translates into CASSFISYEQYF.

This rearrangement joins TRBV7-2 to TRBJ2-1; 10 bases line up with TRBD1. Trimming cost V 7 bases and J 4 bases; bases outside gene matches: 10. The CDR3 is made up of 16 amino acids. CDR1 and CDR2 (germline): SGHTA, FQGNSA. In DNA, the CDR3 is TGTGCCAGCACCGTACAAGGACAGGGGGTTTACAATGAGCAGTTCTTC. Protein product: CASTVQGQGVYNEQFF.

The DNA of the CDR3 is TGTGCCAGCAGTTACCAGTTCCATACGGGTGAAAAACTGTTTTTT. Translated, it gives CASSYQFHTGEKLFF. The chain links TRBV6-2 or TRBV6-3 to TRBJ1-4; D uncertain. The V gene's germline CDR1 is MNHEY and CDR2 SVGEGT. This CDR3 is 15 amino acids long. Trimming stripped 2 bases from V and 7 bases from J, with 14 bases between.

The CDR3 sequence: CASSFEGGFTGELFF. The CDR3 nucleotides are TGTGCCAGCAGCTTTGAAGGGGGATTCACCGGGGAGCTGTTTTTT. The V call is TRBV5-5, the J call TRBJ2-2; tentative D call: TRBD1 (6 bases). Deletions cut 2 bases from V and 4 bases from J, with 12 bases between. CDR3 length: 15 residues. Germline CDR1 SGHKS, CDR2 YYEKEE (reference sequence).

This chain joins TRBV3-1 (or the pseudogene TRBV3-2) and TRBJ1-5; unclear D gene. This CDR3 has 13 residues. Germline CDR1 and CDR2: LGHDT and YNNKEL (reference sequence). V was cut by 6 bases and J by 3 bases, with 9 bases left in between. In DNA form, the CDR3 reads TGTGCCAGCAGTCGGTCACTCAATCAGCCCCAGCATTTT. Its protein is CASSRSLNQPQHF.

V usage is TRBV3-1 (or the pseudogene TRBV3-2) and J usage is TRBJ2-7; TRBD1 matches at 10 bases. This CDR3 has 16 residues. J lost 2 bases, V lost 6 bases, and 10 bases had no gene match. CDR1 and CDR2 from the germline V gene are LGHDT and YNNKEL (reference sequence). In DNA, the CDR3 is TGTGCCAGCAGTCATGGCACGGGACAGGGGACCTACGAGCAGTACTTC. It specifies CASSHGTGQGTYEQYF.

The genes are TRBV6-5 and TRBJ1-4; D is possibly TRBD1 (5 bases). The CDR3 consists of 15 residues. V lost 5 bases and J 0 bases, leaving 10 bases between the germline ends. Germline lookup yields CDR1 MNHEY and CDR2 SVGAGI. CDR3 DNA: TGTGCCAGCAGTATCAGGGCCGCAACTAATGAAAAACTGTTTTTT. This gives the protein CASSIRAATNEKLFF.

The chain links TRBV19 to TRBJ1-1; no reliable D call. The CDR3 is 15 amino acids. Germline CDR1 is LNHDA and CDR2 is SQIVND (reference sequence). The V and J ends lost 3 bases and 0 bases respectively, with 11 bases between them. This CDR3 is CASSIPAGVNTEAFF. As DNA, the CDR3 is TGTGCCAGTAGTATTCCCGCGGGAGTGAACACTGAAGCTTTCTTT.

This chain uses TRBV10-1 with TRBJ2-5; TRBD2 is a possible D gene (6 bases). V lost 9 bases and J lost 5, with 13 bases in between. Per germline, CDR1 WNHNN and CDR2 SYGVQD (reference sequence). The CDR3 spans 12 residues. The DNA of the CDR3 is TGCGCCAGTGAGGGACTGCGGGAGACCCAGTACTTC. This sequence encodes CASEGLRETQYF.

CDR3 sequence reads: CASSFPRTGGRGYTF. The DNA for the CDR3 is TGTGCCAGCAGCTTTCCTCGGACAGGGGGAAGGGGCTACACCTTC. The V call is TRBV7-2, the J call TRBJ1-2; 10 bases map to TRBD1. The germline V gene encodes CDR1 SGHTA and CDR2 FQGNSA. This CDR3 region has 15 residues. Trimming took 3 bases from V and 8 from J; bases not matched to a gene: 9.

The chain uses TRBV5-1 and TRBJ2-1; 7 bases fit TRBD1. This CDR3 is 15 amino acids long. In germline, CDR1 is SGHRS, CDR2 YFSETQ. J lost 7 bases, V lost 1 base, and 8 bases had no gene match. CDR3 protein: CASSLRDRIRNEQFF. CDR3 nucleotides: TGCGCCAGCAGCTTGAGGGACAGAATAAGGAATGAGCAGTTCTTC.

This clone has just one count. The rearrangement uses TRBV27 and TRBJ2-1; D is possibly TRBD2 (6 bases). Germline CDR1 is MNHEY and CDR2 is SMNVEV (reference sequence). Trimming removed 5 bases from V and 1 base from J, with 21 bases in between. This CDR3 is built from 18 residues. DNA of the CDR3: TGTGCCAGCAGTAAAGCCCAAACTAGCAGGGTTTCCTACAATGAGCAGTTCTTC. Protein sequence: CASSKAQTSRVSYNEQFF.

The chain employs TRBV9 and TRBJ2-3; weak D call: TRBD2 (6 bases). The germline CDR1 and CDR2 sequences are SGDLS and YYNGEE. The CDR3 contains 15 residues. V was cut by 0 bases and J by 2 bases, with 10 bases left in between. CDR3 protein: CASSVGGTLTDTQYF. In DNA form, the CDR3 reads TGTGCCAGCAGCGTAGGGGGGACTCTCACAGATACGCAGTATTTT.

This sequence joins TRBV5-1 and TRBJ2-3, with 9 bases that match TRBD2. Germline V gene lookup returns CDR1 SGHRS and CDR2 YFSETQ. J was trimmed by 0 bases and V by 5 bases; bases with no gene match: 13. The CDR3 is made up of 18 amino acids. CDR3 nucleotides: TGCGCCAGCAGAGTTCCAGCGGGGGGTCTCCTTAGCACAGATACGCAGTATTTT. Translated: CASRVPAGGLLSTDTQYF.

The chain has TRBV27 and TRBJ2-7, with D tentatively TRBD1 (5 bases). V lost 5 bases and J 1 base, leaving 9 bases between the germline ends. Germline values: CDR1 MNHEY, CDR2 SMNVEV (reference sequence). The CDR3 has 13 amino acids. The CDR3, as DNA: TGTGCCAGCAGTAGAACAGGTTCCTACGAGCAGTACTTC. This encodes CASSRTGSYEQYF.

The chain is built from TRBV5-1 and TRBJ2-1; D is perhaps TRBD2 (5 bases). V shed 2 bases and J shed 8 bases, with 11 bases lying between them. This CDR3 is 13 amino acids long. The germline V gene has CDR1 SGHRS and CDR2 YFSETQ. The CDR3 spells CASSFILEDEQFF. CDR3 sequence (DNA): TGCGCCAGCAGCTTTATTTTGGAGGATGAGCAGTTCTTC.

The chain couples TRBV9 to TRBJ2-7, with 10 positions matching TRBD2. This CDR3 contains 15 residues. Germline lookup yields CDR1 SGDLS and CDR2 YYNGEE. V shed 0 bases and J 4 bases; nucleotides not matched to a gene: 4. The chain's CDR3 is CASSVASSGGYEQYF. Here the CDR3 DNA reads TGTGCCAGCAGCGTAGCTTCTAGCGGGGGATACGAGCAGTACTTC.

The CDR3 sequence is CASSLTGGPLSSYNEQFF. CDR3 nucleotides: TGTGCCAGCAGCTTGACAGGGGGGCCACTTAGCTCCTACAATGAGCAGTTCTTC. This chain connects TRBV11-3 to TRBJ2-1, with TRBD1 matching 9 bases. CDR3 length: 18 amino acids. Unmatched junction bases numbered 9, after V lost 3 bases and J lost 0 bases. Germline V gives CDR1 SGHNT, CDR2 YENEEA.

The chain carries TRBV20-1 and TRBJ2-7; D is unclear. Trimming shortened V by 3 bases and J by 5 bases, and 17 bases separated the two germline ends. The V gene's germline CDR1 is DFQATT and CDR2 SNEGSKA (reference sequence). The CDR3 sequence is 14 residues long. CDR3 sequence: CSASARRGGHEQYF. In nucleotides, the CDR3 is TGCAGTGCTAGTGCCCGGCGAGGCGGTCACGAGCAGTACTTC.

The V and J genes are TRBV6-6 and TRBJ2-7, with TRBD2 as a possible D gene (6 bases). Trimming left V 1 base short and J 1 base short, with 11 bases between. Germline V lookup: CDR1 MNHNY, CDR2 SVGAGI (reference sequence). CDR3 length: 15 amino acids. The CDR3 reads CASSYLSGVSYEQYF. The CDR3 DNA reads TGTGCCAGCAGTTACTTGTCGGGGGTGTCCTACGAGCAGTACTTC.